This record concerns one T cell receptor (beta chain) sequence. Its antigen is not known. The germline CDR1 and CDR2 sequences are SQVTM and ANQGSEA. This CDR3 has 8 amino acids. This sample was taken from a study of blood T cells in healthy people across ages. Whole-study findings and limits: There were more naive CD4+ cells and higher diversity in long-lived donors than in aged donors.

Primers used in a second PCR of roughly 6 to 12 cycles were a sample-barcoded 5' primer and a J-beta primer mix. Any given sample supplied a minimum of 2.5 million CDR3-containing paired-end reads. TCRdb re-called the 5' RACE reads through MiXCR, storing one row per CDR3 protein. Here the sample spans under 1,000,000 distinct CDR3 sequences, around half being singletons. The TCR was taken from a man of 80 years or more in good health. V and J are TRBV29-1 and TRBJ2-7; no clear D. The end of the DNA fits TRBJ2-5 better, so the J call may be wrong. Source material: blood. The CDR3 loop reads CSDETQYF. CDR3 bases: TGCAGCGACGAGACCCAGTACTTC.